In this sample, the clone carrying this T cell receptor (beta chain) turned up once. These data originate in a study of shared T cell receptors in the human thymus. Assay used: immunoSEQ multiplex PCR; TCRdb lists only in-frame clones, some missing. The table includes 550,000 to 800,000 clones, 70% to 90% detected once. Trimming pared 10 bases from V and 3 bases from J, leaving 24 bases between. This CDR3 comprises 16 residues. The V gene's germline CDR1 is LNHDA and CDR2 SQIVND (reference sequence). The data were also submitted as part of a second study, on human thymus T cells. As that report states: Thymus tissue for the work was resected from patients undergoing corrective heart surgery. Apparent bias marked the V and J gene usage of thymic and blood repertoires. Related research described thymic repertoires that were highly overlapping among unrelated individuals.

This clonotype originated in a girl less than two years old with a congenital heart defect. Sequencing was done on a sample of thymocytes. The V gene is TRBV19, the J gene TRBJ1-1; D gene unclear. The CDR3 DNA follows: TGTGCCATAACCGACCGAGACCGCGGGATGGACACTGAAGCTTTCTTT. Its translation is CAITDRDRGMDTEAFF.